Each of the 16 T cell receptor beta chains below was sequenced from the same sample in a study of blood T cells in healthy people across ages. Combining a sample-barcoded 5' primer with a J-beta primer mix, a second PCR ran for roughly 7 to 11 cycles. Via MiXCR, TCRdb re-called the 5' RACE reads, giving one row per CDR3 protein. Found here are approximately 850,000 distinct CDR3 sequences, roughly 44% of them singletons; the top ten hold about 19%. The sample comprised blood. Source of these receptors: a man between 60 and 70 years old in good health.

V is TRBV4-3 and J is TRBJ2-7; 10 bases map to TRBD1. Germline assignment: CDR1 LGHNA and CDR2 YSLEER. This CDR3 spans 16 amino acids. V lost 0 bases, J lost 3 bases, and 5 bases stayed unmatched. The CDR3 region is CASSQDYRTGGYEQYF. CDR3 nucleotide sequence: TGCGCCAGCAGCCAAGATTACCGGACAGGGGGCTACGAGCAGTACTTC.

This clonotype was observed at least ten times. The V gene is TRBV6-5, the J gene TRBJ1-4, with 7 bases that match TRBD1. After removal of 0 bases from V and 7 bases from J, the junction contained 5 bases not matched to a gene. Per germline, CDR1 MNHEY and CDR2 SVGAGI. The CDR3 spans 15 residues. DNA for the CDR3: TGTGCCAGCAGTTACTCGACAGGGTGGGGTGAAAAACTGTTTTTT. Its translation: CASSYSTGWGEKLFF.

This sequence joins TRBV6-2 or TRBV6-3 and TRBJ2-7, with D perhaps given as TRBD1 or TRBD2 (5 bases each). CDR3 length: 18 amino acids. The germline V and J ends were trimmed by 5 bases and 4 bases, with 27 bases remaining between them. The germline gives CDR1 MNHEY, CDR2 SVGEGT. As DNA, the CDR3 is TGTGCCAGCAGTAAAGACGGGGACGTCGTACCATTTATGTACGAGCAGTACTTC. It specifies CASSKDGDVVPFMYEQYF.

The chain recombines TRBV4-2 with TRBJ2-1; D not resolved. Germline V gives CDR1 LGHNA, CDR2 YNFKEQ. CDR3 length: 13 residues. The ends were cut back, 0 bases at V and 10 bases at J, with 10 bases in the middle. This CDR3 is CASSQDGKFEQFF. In DNA form, the CDR3 reads TGTGCCAGCAGCCAAGATGGGAAATTCGAGCAGTTCTTC.

The chain has TRBV12-3 or TRBV12-4 and TRBJ1-3; D remains ambiguous. There are 15 residues in the CDR3. Trimming cost V 6 bases and J 0 bases, with 12 bases left between them. The CDR3: CASRDPGVSGNTIYF. For the CDR3, the DNA is TGTGCCAGCAGAGACCCGGGAGTCTCTGGAAACACCATATATTTT.

Note on this clonotype: One junction end does not reproduce the germline sequence, and a read error may be involved. The rearrangement joins TRBV5-1 to TRBJ2-1; no clear D gene. This CDR3 contains 13 residues. CDR1 SGHRS and CDR2 YFSETQ come from the germline V gene. The CDR3 DNA is TGCGCCAGCAGCCTCACAGTGCACAATAAGCAGTTCTTC. This gives the protein CASSLTVHNKQFF.

The chain has TRBV9 and TRBJ2-5; D perhaps matches TRBD2 (7 bases). The CDR3 spans 16 residues. V gave up 3 bases and J gave up 4 bases, with 19 bases separating them. CDR1 is SGDLS, CDR2 YYNGEE, per germline. The CDR3 nucleotides are TGTGCCAGCAGCGATTCGGAGGGGGGGCCGATAGAGACCCAGTACTTC. Translating gives CASSDSEGGPIETQYF.

The J gene is TRBJ1-4, the V gene TRBV6-5, with a weak D call TRBD1 (5 bases). The V gene lost 6 bases and the J gene lost 8 bases, with 16 bases spanning the gap. Germline assignment: CDR1 MNHEY and CDR2 SVGAGI. The CDR3 is 14 amino acids. The CDR3 region has the DNA TGTGCCAGCAGCATAGGGACGGGCAGGGAAAAACTGTTTTTT. The encoded protein is CASSIGTGREKLFF.

The chain couples TRBV7-2 to TRBJ2-4; 9 bases fit TRBD2. Germline V gene data show CDR1 as SGHTA and CDR2 as FQGNSA. The V segment lost 2 bases and the J segment 11 bases; nucleotides outside the gene matches: 10. This CDR3 is built from 15 residues. CDR3 residues: CASSLLSGGKQLQYF. Written as DNA, the CDR3 is TGTGCCAGCAGCTTACTTAGCGGGGGAAAACAACTTCAGTACTTC.

V usage is TRBV9 and J usage is TRBJ2-7; 7 bases agree with TRBD2. V was pared by 3 bases and J by 0 bases, with 6 bases of the junction left unmatched. This CDR3 has 15 amino acids. Germline values: CDR1 SGDLS, CDR2 YYNGEE. CDR3 protein: CASSAAGLSSYEQYF. The CDR3 DNA reads TGTGCCAGCAGCGCAGCGGGGCTGAGCTCCTACGAGCAGTACTTC. The entire variable domain, with the rest obtained from reference TRBV9 and TRBJ2-7, is as follows: DSGVTQTPKHLITATGQRVTLRCSPRSGDLSVYWYQQSLDQGLQFLIQYYNGEERAKGNILERFSAQQFPDLHSELNLSSLELGDSALYFCASSAAGLSSYEQYFGPGTRLTVT.

The V gene is TRBV18, the J gene TRBJ1-2, with 7 bases identical to TRBD1. Trimming took 6 bases from V and 2 from J; bases not matched to a gene: 12. Germline values: CDR1 KGHSH, CDR2 LQKENI. CDR3 length: 16 residues. The CDR3 DNA reads as TGTGCCAGCTCGCTTACTCCAGGGACAGCGAACTATGGCTACACCTTC. Its translation: CASSLTPGTANYGYTF.

The chain recombines TRBV6-1 with TRBJ2-7; TRBD1 or TRBD2 may be the D gene (5 bases each). Germline V gene sequence: CDR1 MNHNS, CDR2 SASEGT. Between the trimmed V and J ends, which lost 6 bases and 5 bases, there was a span of 23 bases. This CDR3 has 16 residues. CDR3 nucleotides: TGTGCCAGCAGACTATCTTCCGGGACCGAACTTGACGAGCAGTACTTC. Translated: CASRLSSGTELDEQYF.

This rearrangement joins TRBV7-3 to TRBJ2-3, with D perhaps matching TRBD2 (6 bases). This CDR3 contains 14 residues. Germline CDR1 is SGHTA and CDR2 is FQGTGA. V dropped 3 bases and J dropped 3 bases, with 10 bases sitting between them. The CDR3 loop reads CASSFRGMTDTQYF. CDR3 nucleotide sequence: TGTGCCAGCAGCTTTCGGGGGATGACAGATACGCAGTATTTT.

This clonotype was found a few times. The genes are TRBV5-1 and TRBJ2-1; D gene uncertain. Looked up from germline, CDR1 is SGHRS and CDR2 is YFSETQ. Trimming pared 0 bases from V and 4 bases from J, leaving 11 bases between. The CDR3 runs 15 residues. The CDR3: CASSLAPELYNEQFF. CDR3 nucleotides: TGCGCCAGCAGCTTGGCGCCGGAGCTATACAATGAGCAGTTCTTC.

This clonotype was seen a few times. This chain uses TRBV6-6 with TRBJ2-1; D is possibly TRBD2 (7 bases). V was trimmed by 2 bases and J by 9 bases, leaving 11 bases between them. Germline values: CDR1 MNHNY, CDR2 SVGAGI (reference sequence). CDR3 length equals 13 residues. CDR3 sequence reads: CASSYAGAGEQFF. The CDR3 nucleotides read TGTGCCAGCAGTTACGCGGGGGCAGGTGAGCAGTTCTTC.

This clonotype was counted a few times. This could be a read error, since a much larger clone is one nucleotide away. The chain recombines TRBV7-2 with TRBJ2-5, with D unresolved. The CDR3 runs to 15 residues. V shed 0 bases and J shed 7 bases, with 15 bases lying between them. Germline V lookup: CDR1 SGHTA, CDR2 FQGNSA. CDR3 nucleotides: TGTGCCAGCAGCTTAGCGCTTGGCCCCCCCGGGACCCAGTACTTC. Translated, it gives CASSLALGPPGTQYF. Together with reference TRBV7-2 and TRBJ2-5, the CDR3 gives the full variable domain: GAGVSQSPSNKVTEKGKDVELRCDPISGHTALYWYRQSLGQGLEFLIYFQGNSAPDKSGLPSDRFSAERTGGSVSTLTIQRTQQEDSAVYLCASSLALGPPGTQYFGPGTRLLVL.